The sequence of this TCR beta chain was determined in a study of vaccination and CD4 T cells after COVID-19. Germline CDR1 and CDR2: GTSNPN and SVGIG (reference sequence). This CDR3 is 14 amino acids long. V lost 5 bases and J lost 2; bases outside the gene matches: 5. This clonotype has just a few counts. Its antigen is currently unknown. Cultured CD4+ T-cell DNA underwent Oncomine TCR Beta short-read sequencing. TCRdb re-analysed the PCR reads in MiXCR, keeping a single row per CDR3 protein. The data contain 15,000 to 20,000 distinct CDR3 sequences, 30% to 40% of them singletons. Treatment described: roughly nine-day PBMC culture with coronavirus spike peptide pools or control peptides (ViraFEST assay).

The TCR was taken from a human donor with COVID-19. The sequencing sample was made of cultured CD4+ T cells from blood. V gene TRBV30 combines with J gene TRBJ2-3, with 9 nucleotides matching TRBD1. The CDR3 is CAWLDRGLTDTQYF. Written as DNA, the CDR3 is TGTGCCTGGCTGGACAGGGGCCTCACAGATACGCAGTATTTT.